Listed below are T cell receptor beta chains from one sample, sequenced in a study of blood T cell repertoires in COVID-19. Assay: immunoSEQ multiplex PCR; the TCRdb copy retains only in-frame clones and omits some. The sample shows a few hundred thousand clones, around 91% of them seen only once. Sequenced material: PBMCs or T cells enriched from blood (not recorded which). These receptors came from a man between 18 and 29 years old who had recovered from COVID-19. The CDR3 runs from the conserved cysteine through the conserved F or W. Fields, in order: CDR3 length, J gene, D gene, clone size, V gene, CDR3 DNA, CDR3 protein. A D gene is named only where the DNA matches it firmly. The listing skips clone size in some rows; elsewhere it reads once, few, many or a size class.

len: 13
j_gene: TRBJ1-5
d_gene: .
abundance: once
v_gene: TRBV12-3/TRBV12-4
CDR3nt: TGTGCCAGCAGGCAAACAGGGTTGCAGCCCCAGCATTTT
CDR3aa: CASRQTGLQPQHF

len: 14
j_gene: TRBJ1-6
d_gene: .
abundance: .
v_gene: TRBV2
CDR3nt: TGTGCCAGCATCCGCGGGATACCTAATTCACCCCTCCACTTT
CDR3aa: CASIRGIPNSPLHF

len: 12
j_gene: TRBJ2-1
d_gene: .
abundance: .
v_gene: TRBV7-9
CDR3nt: TGTGCCAGCGCTCAGGGGAACAATGAGCAGTTCTTC
CDR3aa: CASAQGNNEQFF

len: 15
j_gene: TRBJ1-3
d_gene: .
abundance: .
v_gene: TRBV5-1
CDR3nt: TGCGCCAGCAGCTTGGATTGGCTCTCTGGAAACACCATATATTTT
CDR3aa: CASSLDWLSGNTIYF

len: 14
j_gene: TRBJ2-1
d_gene: TRBD2
abundance: .
v_gene: TRBV3-1/TRBV3-2
CDR3nt: TGTGCCAGCCGAGCGGGGGCGACCTACAATGAGCAGTTCTTC
CDR3aa: CASRAGATYNEQFF

len: 12
j_gene: TRBJ2-5
d_gene: .
abundance: .
v_gene: TRBV29-1
CDR3nt: TGCAGCGTTGACCCACAACAAGAGACCCAGTACTTC
CDR3aa: CSVDPQQETQYF

len: 14
j_gene: TRBJ1-1
d_gene: .
abundance: .
v_gene: TRBV11-3
CDR3nt: TGTGCCAGCAGCACACAGGGTTCGAACACTGAAGCTTTCTTT
CDR3aa: CASSTQGSNTEAFF

len: 14
j_gene: TRBJ1-2
d_gene: TRBD1
abundance: .
v_gene: TRBV5-6
CDR3nt: TGTGCCAGCAGAAGAGGACAGGGCGGCTATGGCTACACCTTC
CDR3aa: CASRRGQGGYGYTF

len: 15
j_gene: TRBJ2-4
d_gene: TRBD2
abundance: .
v_gene: TRBV5-4
CDR3nt: TGTGCCAGCAGCTTGGGACTAGCGGGGAAAAACATTCAGTACTTC
CDR3aa: CASSLGLAGKNIQYF

len: 16
j_gene: TRBJ2-1
d_gene: TRBD2
abundance: few
v_gene: TRBV7-3
CDR3nt: TGTGCCAGCAGCTTAGGGGCTAGCGGGGGTCGCAATGAGCAGTTCTTC
CDR3aa: CASSLGASGGRNEQFF

len: 13
j_gene: TRBJ2-7
d_gene: TRBD1
abundance: .
v_gene: TRBV3-1/TRBV3-2
CDR3nt: TGTGCCAGCAGCCAACCACAGGGGGCTAAGCAGTACTTC
CDR3aa: CASSQPQGAKQYF

len: 16
j_gene: TRBJ1-2
d_gene: TRBD1
abundance: once
v_gene: TRBV19
CDR3nt: TGTGCCAGTAGTAGATGGACCGGGACAGGGGGCTATGGCTACACCTTC
CDR3aa: CASSRWTGTGGYGYTF

len: 15
j_gene: TRBJ2-7
d_gene: .
abundance: .
v_gene: TRBV18
CDR3nt: TGTGCCAGCTCACCACGAGAGACAGGAGACTACGAGCAGTACTTC
CDR3aa: CASSPRETGDYEQYF

len: 14
j_gene: TRBJ2-2
d_gene: TRBD2
abundance: .
v_gene: TRBV7-3
CDR3nt: TGTGCCAGCAAAGTAGCGGGAGGGGCCGGGGAGCTGTTTTTT
CDR3aa: CASKVAGGAGELFF

len: 15
j_gene: TRBJ1-3
d_gene: .
abundance: .
v_gene: TRBV5-4
CDR3nt: TGTGCCAGCAGTCGAGGGAGGGCAGCTGGAAACACCATATATTTT
CDR3aa: CASSRGRAAGNTIYF

len: 13
j_gene: TRBJ2-1
d_gene: .
abundance: .
v_gene: TRBV9
CDR3nt: TGTGCCAGCAGCTCCGGGTCCTACAATGAGCAGTTCTTC
CDR3aa: CASSSGSYNEQFF

len: 15
j_gene: TRBJ2-1
d_gene: .
abundance: few
v_gene: TRBV18
CDR3nt: TGTGCCAGCTCCGCGGGGTATCCCTTCTACAATGAGCAGTTCTTC
CDR3aa: CASSAGYPFYNEQFF

len: 13
j_gene: TRBJ1-5
d_gene: .
abundance: .
v_gene: TRBV5-1
CDR3nt: TGCGCCAGCAGCCACACAGTTGGTCAGCCCCAGCATTTT
CDR3aa: CASSHTVGQPQHF

len: 15
j_gene: TRBJ2-5
d_gene: TRBD2
abundance: .
v_gene: TRBV5-1
CDR3nt: TGCGCCAGCAGCTTGAACGGCGGGGGGTTTCAAGTCCAGTACTTC
CDR3aa: CASSLNGGGFQVQYF

len: 14
j_gene: TRBJ2-7
d_gene: TRBD1
abundance: .
v_gene: TRBV2
CDR3nt: TGTGCCAGCATTGAACAGGGGGCAGGTTACGAGCAGTACTTC
CDR3aa: CASIEQGAGYEQYF

len: 15
j_gene: TRBJ2-2
d_gene: TRBD1
abundance: .
v_gene: TRBV24-1
CDR3nt: TGTGCCACCGACCTTCAGACAGGGGACACCGGGGAGCTGTTTTTT
CDR3aa: CATDLQTGDTGELFF

len: 15
j_gene: TRBJ2-2
d_gene: .
abundance: .
v_gene: TRBV5-1
CDR3nt: TGCGCCAGCAGCCTAAGGGGCCGTAACACCGGGGAGCTGTTTTTT
CDR3aa: CASSLRGRNTGELFF

len: 16
j_gene: TRBJ2-1
d_gene: .
abundance: .
v_gene: TRBV4-2
CDR3nt: TGTGCCAGCAGCCAAGATTTCAGGTCAGCCTACAATGAGCAGTTCTTC
CDR3aa: CASSQDFRSAYNEQFF

len: 13
j_gene: TRBJ1-2
d_gene: .
abundance: .
v_gene: TRBV28
CDR3nt: TGTGCCAGCAGCCGACGGGGGGGCTATGGCTACACCTTC
CDR3aa: CASSRRGGYGYTF

len: 15
j_gene: TRBJ2-5
d_gene: .
abundance: .
v_gene: TRBV11-1
CDR3nt: TGTGCCAGCAGCTTAGAGGGGAACATCCAAGAGACCCAGTACTTC
CDR3aa: CASSLEGNIQETQYF

len: 13
j_gene: TRBJ1-6
d_gene: .
abundance: few
v_gene: TRBV28
CDR3nt: TGTGCCAGCAGCCCGGGGGGGAATTCACCCCTCCACTTT
CDR3aa: CASSPGGNSPLHF

len: 13
j_gene: TRBJ1-2
d_gene: .
abundance: .
v_gene: TRBV5-1
CDR3nt: TGCGCCAGCAGCTTGGACGGAGACTATGGCTACACCTTC
CDR3aa: CASSLDGDYGYTF

len: 16
j_gene: TRBJ2-7
d_gene: .
abundance: .
v_gene: TRBV9
CDR3nt: TGTGCCAGCAGCGAGACTCCGGTCGGGGGAGGCCACGAGCAGTACTTC
CDR3aa: CASSETPVGGGHEQYF

len: 15
j_gene: TRBJ2-1
d_gene: .
abundance: once
v_gene: TRBV5-4
CDR3nt: TGTGCCAGCAGCTTGGGTGGTAGCACGAACAATGAGCAGTTCTTC
CDR3aa: CASSLGGSTNNEQFF

len: 13
j_gene: TRBJ1-2
d_gene: .
abundance: once
v_gene: TRBV19
CDR3nt: TGTGCCAGTAGTATTCCCCCCTACTATGGCTACACCTTC
CDR3aa: CASSIPPYYGYTF

len: 12
j_gene: TRBJ1-1
d_gene: .
abundance: .
v_gene: TRBV30
CDR3nt: TGTGCCTGGAGTGTACAGGGAATTGAAGCTTTCTTT
CDR3aa: CAWSVQGIEAFF

len: 15
j_gene: TRBJ2-3
d_gene: TRBD1
abundance: .
v_gene: TRBV27
CDR3nt: TGTGCCAGCGGGACAGGGGAGTTGGGCACAGATACGCAGTATTTT
CDR3aa: CASGTGELGTDTQYF

len: 13
j_gene: TRBJ2-1
d_gene: TRBD2
abundance: .
v_gene: TRBV11-1
CDR3nt: TGTGCCAGCAGCTTACGACTAGCGGATGAGCAGTTCTTC
CDR3aa: CASSLRLADEQFF

len: 15
j_gene: TRBJ2-1
d_gene: TRBD2
abundance: .
v_gene: TRBV10-1
CDR3nt: TGCGCCAGCAGTGATGGAGCGGGGGCCAACAATGAGCAGTTCTTC
CDR3aa: CASSDGAGANNEQFF

len: 16
j_gene: TRBJ1-2
d_gene: .
abundance: .
v_gene: TRBV5-1
CDR3nt: TGCGCCAGCAGCTTGGACGGTGGGGTAGCGGGCGGTGGCTACACCTTC
CDR3aa: CASSLDGGVAGGGYTF

len: 16
j_gene: TRBJ1-1
d_gene: .
abundance: .
v_gene: TRBV12-5
CDR3nt: TGTGCTAGTGGTGGACGGGACTTAACGGGGGGGACTGAAGCTTTCTTT
CDR3aa: CASGGRDLTGGTEAFF

len: 13
j_gene: TRBJ2-2
d_gene: .
abundance: .
v_gene: TRBV7-3
CDR3nt: TGTGCCAGCAGCGCGCCAGGGGCCGGGGAGCTGTTTTTT
CDR3aa: CASSAPGAGELFF

len: 14
j_gene: TRBJ2-7
d_gene: .
abundance: .
v_gene: TRBV5-1
CDR3nt: TGCGCCAGCAGCTTCGGGCAGGGGAAAAACGAGCAGTACTTC
CDR3aa: CASSFGQGKNEQYF

len: 15
j_gene: TRBJ1-6
d_gene: .
abundance: .
v_gene: TRBV5-1
CDR3nt: TGCGCCAGCAGGGGCGTAAGCTCCTATAATTCACCCCTCCACTTT
CDR3aa: CASRGVSSYNSPLHF

len: 18
j_gene: TRBJ1-6
d_gene: .
abundance: .
v_gene: TRBV7-2
CDR3nt: TGTGCCAGCAGCTTAGCGTCCCGAAGAGGGTCCCAATATTCACCCCTCCACTTT
CDR3aa: CASSLASRRGSQYSPLHF

len: 13
j_gene: TRBJ1-4
d_gene: .
abundance: .
v_gene: TRBV28
CDR3nt: TGTGCCAGCAGTCGAGTCCCTTCCGAAAAACTGTTTTTT
CDR3aa: CASSRVPSEKLFF

len: 15
j_gene: TRBJ2-7
d_gene: TRBD2
abundance: .
v_gene: TRBV4-2
CDR3nt: TGTGCCAGCAGCCAGAGTAGCGGGAGGCTCTACGAGCAGTACTTC
CDR3aa: CASSQSSGRLYEQYF

len: 13
j_gene: TRBJ2-2
d_gene: .
abundance: .
v_gene: TRBV12-3/TRBV12-4
CDR3nt: TGTGCCTTTAGGGGGTTCGGGGTCGGGGAGCTGTTTTTT
CDR3aa: CAFRGFGVGELFF

len: 15
j_gene: TRBJ1-2
d_gene: TRBD1
abundance: once
v_gene: TRBV28
CDR3nt: TGTGCCAGCAGTTTACGGACAGGGTTTAACTATGGCTACACCTTC
CDR3aa: CASSLRTGFNYGYTF

len: 16
j_gene: TRBJ1-1
d_gene: TRBD1
abundance: .
v_gene: TRBV7-2
CDR3nt: TGTGCCAGCAGCTACCACCGGGACAGGGGAAGAACTGAAGCTTTCTTT
CDR3aa: CASSYHRDRGRTEAFF

len: 16
j_gene: TRBJ1-1
d_gene: .
abundance: once
v_gene: TRBV7-9
CDR3nt: TGTGCCAGCACCCGATGGGGGGGCGCGGGGAACACTGAAGCTTTCTTT
CDR3aa: CASTRWGGAGNTEAFF

len: 14
j_gene: TRBJ2-7
d_gene: TRBD1
abundance: once
v_gene: TRBV11-2
CDR3nt: TGTGCCAGCAGCTTCGGGACAGGCTTCTACGAGCAGTACTTC
CDR3aa: CASSFGTGFYEQYF

len: 12
j_gene: TRBJ2-3
d_gene: .
abundance: .
v_gene: TRBV27
CDR3nt: TGTGGCCATCGGGAGCTGGGAGATACGCAGTATTTT
CDR3aa: CGHRELGDTQYF

len: 15
j_gene: TRBJ1-5
d_gene: TRBD1
abundance: .
v_gene: TRBV5-1
CDR3nt: TGCGCCAGCAGCTTGGGGACAGGGTTAAGTCAGCCCCAGCATTTT
CDR3aa: CASSLGTGLSQPQHF

len: 13
j_gene: TRBJ1-1
d_gene: .
abundance: .
v_gene: TRBV6-5
CDR3nt: TGTGCCAATTCGTGGGGCGGGGCCACTGAAGCTTTCTTT
CDR3aa: CANSWGGATEAFF

len: 12
j_gene: TRBJ1-2
d_gene: .
abundance: once
v_gene: TRBV12-3/TRBV12-4
CDR3nt: TGTGCCAGCGCCGCGGGTCACTATGGCTACACCTTC
CDR3aa: CASAAGHYGYTF

len: 12
j_gene: TRBJ1-1
d_gene: .
abundance: .
v_gene: TRBV24-1
CDR3nt: TGTGCCACCAGTGAAACAGGCACTGAAGCTTTCTTT
CDR3aa: CATSETGTEAFF

len: 14
j_gene: TRBJ1-2
d_gene: TRBD1
abundance: .
v_gene: TRBV4-2
CDR3nt: TGTGCCAGCAGTCCTACAGGGGGAAACTATGGCTACACCTTC
CDR3aa: CASSPTGGNYGYTF

len: 12
j_gene: TRBJ2-7
d_gene: .
abundance: .
v_gene: TRBV30
CDR3nt: TGTGCTACCGGACAGTTAGCCTACGAGCAGTACTTC
CDR3aa: CATGQLAYEQYF

len: 15
j_gene: TRBJ2-1
d_gene: TRBD2
abundance: once
v_gene: TRBV12-5
CDR3nt: TGTGCTAGCGAAGGGACTAGCGGAGAAGACAATGAGCAGTTCTTC
CDR3aa: CASEGTSGEDNEQFF

len: 14
j_gene: TRBJ2-3
d_gene: .
abundance: .
v_gene: TRBV7-2
CDR3nt: TGTGCCAGCAGCCCAAGACAGAGCACAGATACGCAGTATTTT
CDR3aa: CASSPRQSTDTQYF

len: 14
j_gene: TRBJ2-2
d_gene: TRBD1
abundance: .
v_gene: TRBV5-4
CDR3nt: TGTGCCAGCAGCACAGGGGGCGGCACCGGGGAGCTGTTTTTT
CDR3aa: CASSTGGGTGELFF

len: 15
j_gene: TRBJ1-2
d_gene: TRBD1
abundance: .
v_gene: TRBV28
CDR3nt: TGTGCCAGCAGTTCCCCCGGAGGGGGCAACTATGGCTACACCTTC
CDR3aa: CASSSPGGGNYGYTF

len: 16
j_gene: TRBJ2-7
d_gene: TRBD1
abundance: .
v_gene: TRBV2
CDR3nt: TGTGCCAGCTATACCAGGACAGGGACGCTTATGTACGAGCAGTACTTC
CDR3aa: CASYTRTGTLMYEQYF

len: 13
j_gene: TRBJ2-7
d_gene: .
abundance: once
v_gene: TRBV7-9
CDR3nt: TGTGCCAGCAGCTTTGGTAGCGTTGACGAGCAGTACTTC
CDR3aa: CASSFGSVDEQYF